This T cell receptor (beta chain) stems from a study of identical twins. TCRdb itself ran the 5' RACE reads through MiXCR, one entry per CDR3 protein. Found here are about 690,000 distinct CDR3 sequences, 6.1% of them singletons; the top ten hold 1.5% to 2%. This clonotype has ten or more counts. Its antigen is not identified. The donors were all healthy and Caucasian. Germline V lookup: CDR1 SQVTM, CDR2 ANQGSEA. The CDR3 is made up of 12 amino acids. V lost 3 bases and J lost 2, with 6 bases in between. Regarding the study as a whole: Abundant beta clonotypes from cord blood bore fewer insertions; memory repertoires lacked this pattern. The study reached conclusions through statistical analysis that was cross-sectional, not following the same donors.

Material for sequencing was naive T cells sorted from blood. V and J are TRBV29-1 and TRBJ2-3; D possibly corresponds to TRBD1 (5 bases). This TCR was sampled from a man younger than 35 in good health. Here the CDR3 DNA reads TGCAGCGTTGATGGGGCCACAGATACGCAGTATTTT. Encoded protein: CSVDGATDTQYF.